This TCR beta chain originates from a study of graft-versus-host responses after intestinal transplantation (dated by TCRdb to about 2021). Looking at the study overall: The transplants that recipients got were multivisceral, liver-intestinal, or isolated intestinal. The cohort enrolled some 23 intestinal transplant recipients, one of whom was a retransplant, and a few patients without pretransplant specimens were excluded. Donor T cell macrochimerism was defined as a peak of at least 4% donor T cells among recipient peripheral blood mononuclear cells. Every recipient was given anti-thymocyte globulin induction, followed by roughly 3 years of maintenance tacrolimus and steroids. Graft-versus-host and host-versus-graft alloreactive T cell clones were tracked in the graft, circulation and bone marrow after intestinal transplantation using bulk TCR-beta CDR3 sequencing. Instead of going to the commercial service, samples from a few later patients were sequenced in-house on an Illumina MiSeq and processed with MiXCR. To identify alloreactive clones, pre-transplant mixed lymphocyte reaction products were sequenced and compared with unstimulated pre-transplant donor and recipient T cells.

Sample time point, as interpreted from the label and publication: cells obtained before transplantation from donor or recipient. CD3+CD4+ and CD3+CD8+ populations were FACS-sorted from unstimulated pre-transplant donor and recipient cells taken from spleen or lymph nodes. CDR1 and CDR2, per the germline V gene, are SGHTA and FQGTGA. After removal of 3 bases from V and 4 bases from J, the junction retains 7 bases not matched to a gene. The CDR3 runs 16 amino acids, cysteine and phenylalanine included. Only CDR3 DNA remains: 48 bases, in frame from the first base. The library was made by the immunoSEQ multiplex PCR assay. For most patients, genomic DNA was isolated using the Qiagen DNeasy Blood and Tissue Kit and was shipped frozen to Adaptive Biotechnologies for TCR sequencing. High-throughput TCR-beta CDR3 sequencing of genomic DNA from most patients was performed by Adaptive Biotechnologies. Per the authors' processing: TCR sequencing data for around 19 patients were retrieved from Adaptive's ImmunoSEQ software; a few other patients were processed with MiXCR and VDJtools. To correct CD4 versus CD8 sorting errors, sequences present in both subsets at a frequency ratio below 5:1 were removed. Because the origin of CDR3 nucleotide sequences shared between donor and recipient could not be assigned, those sequences were removed. To be classed as alloreactive, a clone needed at least 2-fold expansion over unstimulated cells and a minimum CFSE-low frequency of 0.002% (template counts) or 0.001% (read counts). A clone was considered mappable if detected in the sequenced pre-transplant spleen, lymph node, or MLR CFSE-low populations of the donor or recipient. Cumulative frequency of alloreactive clones was calculated as a percentage of all sequences weighted by copy number. TCRdb holds this immuneACCESS table with in-frame rearrangements only. Some clones are missing; in checked studies, unresolved V genes explain under half, and the rest has no known cause. The DNA gave D and trimming, while V, J and clone size come from that table. For this sample there are approximately 89,000 clones; roughly 93% appear just once. The ten largest clones represent approximately 1.1% of the sample.

Overall study results and their limits: Early after transplant, declines in HvG clones were associated with peak levels of circulating GvH clones. Conclusions were limited by the relatively low number and heterogeneity of intestinal transplant patients. In the allografts of patients with donor T cell macrochimerism, GvH to HvG T cell clonal ratios were high. GvH clones were detected in recipient bone marrow, and some of these GvH clones were observed earlier in ileal mucosa or blood, consistent with an intestinal mucosal origin.

Points on this clone: Its specific antigen is unknown. The record has no base qualities; no much larger clone is one base away.

The TCR originated in a human donor who was the organ donor for an intestinal transplant. The rearranged chain carries TRBV7-3 and TRBJ2-3, with 10 bases matching TRBD2. Material: unstimulated CD8+ T cells sorted from spleen or lymph node cells, obtained before transplant. The DNA reads as follows: TGTGCCAGCAGCTTCTCTCTAGCGGGAGTATCAGATACGCAGTATTTT. Translated, it reads CASSFSLAGVSDTQYF. Joined to the reference TRBV7-3 and TRBJ2-3 proteins, this CDR3 gives the full variable domain: GAGVSQTPSNKVTEKGKYVELRCDPISGHTALYWYRQSLGQGPEFLIYFQGTGAADDSGLPNDRFFAVRPEGSVSTLKIQRTERGDSAVYLCASSFSLAGVSDTQYFGPGTRLTVL.